This note documents a single T cell receptor (beta chain) sequence. This entry comes from a study of blood T cell repertoires in COVID-19. The wider study: Material from acute and convalescent COVID-19 was sourced from the United States, Italy and Spain. In each case, the material was cDNA or gDNA derived from T cells, B-cell-depleted T cells, or PBMCs.

The CDR3 has 15 residues. The germline gives CDR1 SGHAT, CDR2 FQNNGV. V shed 5 bases, J shed 4 bases, and the junction held 3 bases outside the gene matches. Original data processing: Quantification of nucleated cells was approximated via reference gene primer amplification. Only in-frame clones appear in the TCRdb table, and some are missing; sequencing was by immunoSEQ multiplex PCR. That table gives V, J and clone size, and the DNA gave D and trimming. The table lists some 51,000 clones, approximately 90% of them singletons. Sequencing was done on a sample of peripheral blood. The chain recombines TRBV11-2 with TRBJ2-1, with 12 positions matching TRBD2. This clonotype was obtained from a man aged 40-55 years with acute or convalescent COVID-19. CDR3 in DNA: TGTGCCAGCAGCCGCGGACTAGCGGGGTACAATGAGCAGTTCTTC. Translating it yields CASSRGLAGYNEQFF.